The 5 T cell receptor beta chains presented below share a single source sample, sequenced in a study of blood T cell repertoires in COVID-19. The table came from immunoSEQ multiplex PCR; TCRdb's copy has only in-frame clones and leaves some out. The sample has roughly 200,000 clones, around 89% seen once; the top ten hold about 1.2%. Sequences were obtained from PBMCs or T cells enriched from blood (not recorded which). These receptor sequences come from a man aged 25-40 years who had recovered from COVID-19.

The V and J genes are TRBV11-1 and TRBJ2-2, with unresolved D. The CDR3 extends over 13 amino acids. The V end lost 1 base, the J end lost 4 bases, and 4 bases lay between the germline ends. Per the germline V gene, CDR1 is SGHAT and CDR2 is FQDESV (reference sequence). As DNA, the CDR3 is TGTGCCAGCAGCTTAGACAGCACCGGGGAGCTGTTTTTT. This sequence encodes CASSLDSTGELFF.

The chain recombines TRBV2 with TRBJ1-4; the D is unclear. Germline values: CDR1 SNHLY, CDR2 FYNNEI. V was shortened by 4 bases and J by 3 bases, with 12 bases between the two germline ends. The CDR3 has 15 amino acids. CDR3 residues: CASSGGGGANEKLFF. The CDR3 DNA sequence: TGTGCCAGCAGTGGGGGAGGTGGAGCTAATGAAAAACTGTTTTTT.

V and J are TRBV5-1 and TRBJ1-1; unclear D gene. This CDR3 has 15 amino acids. In germline, CDR1 is SGHRS, CDR2 YFSETQ. The V gene lost 1 base and the J gene lost 3 bases, with 13 bases spanning the gap. CDR3 coding DNA: TGCGCCAGCAGCTTGTTTCGAATCGGGGACACTGAAGCTTTCTTT. This sequence encodes CASSLFRIGDTEAFF. The full variable domain, rest sourced from reference TRBV5-1 and TRBJ1-1, is KAGVTQTPRYLIKTRGQQVTLSCSPISGHRSVSWYQQTPGQGLQFLFEYFSETQRNKGNFPGRFSGRQFSNSRSEMNVSTLELGDSALYLCASSLFRIGDTEAFFGQGTRLTVV.

The V gene is TRBV4-3, the J gene TRBJ2-5, with 13 bases aligning to TRBD2. The CDR3 consists of 15 residues. Unmatched junction bases numbered 7, after V lost 3 bases and J lost 9 bases. Germline CDR1 is LGHNA and CDR2 is YSLEER. The DNA of the CDR3 is TGCGCCAGCAGCCAGGGGACTAGCGGGGTCGGGGCCCAGTACTTC. Translated, it gives CASSQGTSGVGAQYF.

The chain carries TRBV7-8 and TRBJ2-7; 7 bases are a match to TRBD2. Germline V gene sequence: CDR1 SGHVS, CDR2 FQNEAQ. With 5 bases clipped from V and 0 bases from J, the junction kept 10 bases outside the gene matches. This CDR3 has 16 residues. CDR3 residues: CASSRGGSGSSYEQYF. Here the CDR3 DNA reads TGTGCCAGCAGCCGAGGAGGTAGCGGGTCCTCCTACGAGCAGTACTTC.